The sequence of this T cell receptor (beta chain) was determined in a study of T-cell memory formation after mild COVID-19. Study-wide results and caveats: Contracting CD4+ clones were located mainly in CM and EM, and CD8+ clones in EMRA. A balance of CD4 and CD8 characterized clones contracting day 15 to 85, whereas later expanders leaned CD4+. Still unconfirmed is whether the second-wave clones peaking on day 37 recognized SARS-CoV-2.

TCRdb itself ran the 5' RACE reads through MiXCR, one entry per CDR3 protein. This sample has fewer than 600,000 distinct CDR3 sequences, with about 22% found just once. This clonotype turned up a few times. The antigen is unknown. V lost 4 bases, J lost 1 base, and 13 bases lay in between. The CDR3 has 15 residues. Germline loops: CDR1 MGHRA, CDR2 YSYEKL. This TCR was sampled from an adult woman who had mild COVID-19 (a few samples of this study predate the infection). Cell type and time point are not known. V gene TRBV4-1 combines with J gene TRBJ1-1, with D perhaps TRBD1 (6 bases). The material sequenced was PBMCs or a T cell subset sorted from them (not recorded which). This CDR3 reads CASSPPDRPNTEAFF. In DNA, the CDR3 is TGCGCCAGCAGCCCTCCGGACAGACCGAACACTGAAGCTTTCTTT.